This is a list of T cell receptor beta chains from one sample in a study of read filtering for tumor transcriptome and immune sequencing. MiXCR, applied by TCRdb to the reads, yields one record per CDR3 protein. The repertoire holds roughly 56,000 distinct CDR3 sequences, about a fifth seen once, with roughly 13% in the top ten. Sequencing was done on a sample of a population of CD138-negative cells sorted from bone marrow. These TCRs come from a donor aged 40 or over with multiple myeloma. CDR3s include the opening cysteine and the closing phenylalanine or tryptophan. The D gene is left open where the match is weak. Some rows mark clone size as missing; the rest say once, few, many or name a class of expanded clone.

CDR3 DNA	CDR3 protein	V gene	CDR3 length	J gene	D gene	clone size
TGTGCCAGCAGCCATTGGACAGGTCAAGGGACCCAGTACTTC	CASSHWTGQGTQYF	TRBV7-9	14	TRBJ2-5	TRBD1	.
TGTGCCAGCAGCCAAGATCGTGAGACCCAGTACTTC	CASSQDRETQYF	TRBV4-2	12	TRBJ2-5	.	many
TGTGCCAGCAGCCAAAGACAGGGCCTGAACACTGAAGCTTTCTTT	CASSQRQGLNTEAFF	TRBV6-5	15	TRBJ1-1	TRBD1	many
TGTGCCACGTCGACAGGGAGGGCCACTGAAGCTTTCTTT	CATSTGRATEAFF	TRBV10-3	13	TRBJ1-1	TRBD1	.
TGTGCCAGCAGTCGCACAGGGAACACTGAAGCTTTCTTT	CASSRTGNTEAFF	TRBV14	13	TRBJ1-1	.	few
TGTGCCAGCAGTCCAGACAATATGGTCCAGCCCCAGCATTTT	CASSPDNMVQPQHF	TRBV7-9	14	TRBJ1-5	.	many
TGTGCCAGCAGCTTAGTGGTCGGACAAGAGACCCAGTACTTC	CASSLVVGQETQYF	TRBV7-2	14	TRBJ2-5	.	few
TGTGCCAGCAGCCCTTCTAGCGGGAGGATGAACACCGGGGAGCTGTTTTTT	CASSPSSGRMNTGELFF	TRBV11-2	17	TRBJ2-2	TRBD2	many
TGTGCCAGCAGCCAGGGACGGAGGGAAACCGGGGAGCTGTTTTTT	CASSQGRRETGELFF	TRBV4-2	15	TRBJ2-2	.	.
TGCAGCGCGGTTGACAGGGGCAAAAACATTCAGTACTTC	CSAVDRGKNIQYF	TRBV29-1	13	TRBJ2-4	TRBD1	many
TGTGCCAGCGGCTACGAGCAGTACTTC	CASGYEQYF	TRBV6-5	9	TRBJ2-7	.	many
TGCAGCGGGCGGACTGAAGAGACCCAGTACTTC	CSGRTEETQYF	TRBV29-1	11	TRBJ2-5	.	many
TGCGCCAGCAGCTTGGGACAGGGGGCTGGGCCGAATGAGCAGTTCTTC	CASSLGQGAGPNEQFF	TRBV5-1	16	TRBJ2-1	TRBD1	many
TGTGCCAGTACCCGCCGACAGGCCGGAAACACCATATATTTT	CASTRRQAGNTIYF	TRBV19	14	TRBJ1-3	.	many
TGTGCCACCAAAAGAGAGGGGAGCCAAGAGACCCAGTACTTC	CATKREGSQETQYF	TRBV19	14	TRBJ2-5	.	.
TGTGCCAGCAGCTACGGGACAGGCCAAAACATTCAGTACTTC	CASSYGTGQNIQYF	TRBV7-9	14	TRBJ2-4	TRBD1	many
TGTGCCAGCAGCCAAGAAAGGACTAGCGGGTACAATGAGCAGTTCTTC	CASSQERTSGYNEQFF	TRBV4-2	16	TRBJ2-1	TRBD2	many
TGCAGTGTTGACCGAAAGGGGGCCAAAAACATTCAGTACTTC	CSVDRKGAKNIQYF	TRBV20-1	14	TRBJ2-4	.	many
TGTGCCAGCAGCTCCACCAAGAGCTCCTACAATGAGCAGTTCTTC	CASSSTKSSYNEQFF	TRBV7-9	15	TRBJ2-1	.	many
TGCGCCAGCAGCTTGGGCGGGACCTATGAGCAGTTCTTC	CASSLGGTYEQFF	TRBV5-1	13	TRBJ2-1	.	many
TGTGCCAGCAGTGAAGAACAGTTCTACGAGCAGTACTTC	CASSEEQFYEQYF	TRBV25-1	13	TRBJ2-7	.	many
TGTGCCAGCAGTTTATCGGCTGTCATGAGAGCTTTCTTT	CASSLSAVMRAFF	TRBV12-3/TRBV12-4	13	TRBJ1-1	.	many
TGCAGTGCCGATATTAGGGGGGACACTGAAGCTTTCTTT	CSADIRGDTEAFF	TRBV20-1	13	TRBJ1-1	.	many
TGTGCCAGCAGATCAACAGGGGGCAGAGCTGAAGCTTTCTTT	CASRSTGGRAEAFF	TRBV28	14	TRBJ1-1	TRBD1	many
TGCGCCAGCAGCTTGGTGGTTAGCGGGGGTGCCGGGGAGCTGTTTTTT	CASSLVVSGGAGELFF	TRBV5-1	16	TRBJ2-2	TRBD2	few
TGTGCCAGCAGCCTCGAGCATACCAATGAGCAGTTCTTC	CASSLEHTNEQFF	TRBV7-2	13	TRBJ2-1	.	.